This T cell receptor beta chain was sequenced during a study of blood T cell repertoires in COVID-19. TCRdb's copy holds only in-frame clones and misses some; the assay was immunoSEQ multiplex PCR. The data show 350,000 or so clones, about 92% seen once. In its sample, this clone was seen once. This TCR was sampled from a woman aged 60-75 years with COVID-19, enrolled during active disease. Sample: peripheral blood.

The CDR3 loop reads CASSLARGDNSPLHF. For the CDR3, the DNA is TGTGCCAGCAGCTTAGCCAGGGGTGATAATTCACCCCTCCACTTT. The chain uses TRBV7-9 and TRBJ1-6; D might be TRBD1 (6 bases). Between the trimmed V and J ends, which lost 0 bases and 5 bases, there was a span of 8 bases. Germline CDR1 and CDR2: SEHNR and FQNEAQ (reference sequence). The CDR3 runs to 15 residues.